Presented here are 30 T cell receptor beta chains from one specimen sequenced in a study of OX40 agonist ivuxolimab in advanced cancers. Assay: immunoSEQ multiplex PCR; the TCRdb copy retains only in-frame clones and omits some. The sample lists some 95,000 clones; roughly 84% were seen once. The input for sequencing was CD4+ or CD8+ T cells sorted from blood, taken in a trial of the OX40 agonist ivuxolimab. All receptors derive from an adult with an advanced solid tumor such as melanoma, head and neck, liver or kidney cancer.

In this sample, this clone turned up a few times. The V and J genes are TRBV4-1 and TRBJ2-1, with D perhaps TRBD1 (5 bases). Trimming removed 0 bases from V and 10 bases from J, with 10 bases in between. This CDR3 is built from 13 residues. Per the germline V gene, CDR1 is MGHRA and CDR2 is YSYEKL. The CDR3 DNA follows: TGCGCCAGCAGCCAAGATAACAGGATCGAGCAGTTCTTC. Amino acid sequence: CASSQDNRIEQFF.

This chain uses TRBV7-3 with TRBJ2-1, with TRBD2 identical over 12 bases. Germline values: CDR1 SGHTA, CDR2 FQGTGA. The CDR3 consists of 16 residues. V gave up 2 bases and J gave up 10 bases; unmatched junction bases: 9. CDR3 nucleotide sequence: TGTGCCAGCAGCTTAGGCGCTAGCGGGAGGGTCGGGGAGCAGTTCTTC. Translated, it gives CASSLGASGRVGEQFF.

The gene calls are TRBV7-9 and TRBJ2-7; 9 bases align to TRBD2. V was clipped by 1 base and J by 1 base; unmatched bases: 2. The CDR3 sequence is 15 residues long. Germline V gene lookup returns CDR1 SEHNR and CDR2 FQNEAQ (reference sequence). The CDR3 nucleotides read TGTGCCAGCAGCTTAGGGCTAGCGGGGTCCTACGAGCAGTACTTC. It codes for CASSLGLAGSYEQYF.

This rearrangement joins TRBV11-1 to TRBJ2-1, with D tentatively TRBD1 (6 bases). The CDR3 has 14 residues. Germline CDR1 and CDR2: SGHAT and FQDESV (reference sequence). V dropped 7 bases and J dropped 10 bases, with 20 bases sitting between them. CDR3 amino acids: CASTTGPGAGEQFF. The CDR3 bases are TGTGCCAGCACAACAGGGCCCGGTGCGGGCGAGCAGTTCTTC.

The chain joins TRBV6-6 to TRBJ2-3; no firm D call. V was clipped by 2 bases and J by 3 bases, with 6 bases between them. Looked up from germline, CDR1 is MNHNY and CDR2 is SVGAGI (reference sequence). The CDR3 spans 13 residues. The CDR3 here is CASSYRETDTQYF. The DNA for the CDR3 is TGTGCCAGCAGTTACAGGGAAACAGATACGCAGTATTTT.

This sequence joins TRBV19 and TRBJ1-6; TRBD1 aligns across 12 bases. This CDR3 is built from 15 residues. Germline V gene sequence: CDR1 LNHDA, CDR2 SQIVND (reference sequence). Losses at the gene ends were 5 bases for V and 8 bases for J; bases not matched to a gene: 4. The CDR3 loop reads CASSAGDRGHSPLHF. In DNA form, the CDR3 reads TGTGCCAGTAGTGCAGGGGACAGGGGGCATTCACCCCTCCACTTT.

The chain links TRBV14 to TRBJ2-7; 7 nucleotides agree with TRBD2. The CDR3 covers 14 residues. CDR1 SGHDN and CDR2 FVKESK come from the germline V gene. Unmatched junction bases numbered 6, after V lost 6 bases and J lost 1 base. The CDR3 DNA is TGTGCCAGCAGACACAGCGGGGCATCCTACGAGCAGTACTTC. It encodes CASRHSGASYEQYF.

The chain couples TRBV5-4 to TRBJ2-3; 10 positions match TRBD2. The V segment lost 4 bases and the J segment 1 base; nucleotides outside the gene matches: 15. Germline V gene data show CDR1 as SGHNT and CDR2 as YYREEE (reference sequence). CDR3 length equals 19 residues. The CDR3 reads CASSLFGLAGVRGTDTQYF. The DNA of the CDR3 is TGTGCCAGCAGCCTATTCGGGCTAGCGGGAGTACGAGGCACAGATACGCAGTATTTT.

The chain uses TRBV6-8 and TRBJ2-3; D perhaps matches TRBD2 (7 bases). The germline gives CDR1 MNHGY, CDR2 SAAAGT. Trimming pared 2 bases from V and 2 bases from J, leaving 26 bases between. The CDR3 is 20 amino acids. CDR3 coding DNA: TGTGCCAGCAGTTACCCTTACAGGGAGGGGCGGGAAGGGTTCACAGATACGCAGTATTTT. Protein: CASSYPYREGREGFTDTQYF.

The chain is built from TRBV14 and TRBJ2-7; D remains unclear. Trimming took 4 bases from V and 7 from J, leaving 20 bases between them. This CDR3 comprises 15 residues. CDR1 SGHDN and CDR2 FVKESK come from the germline V gene. The CDR3 sequence is CASSPLPPACTEQYF. In nucleotides, the CDR3 is TGTGCCAGCAGCCCGCTTCCTCCCGCATGTACTGAGCAGTACTTC.

The chain recombines TRBV18 with TRBJ1-2, with D tentatively TRBD1 (5 bases). The V gene's germline CDR1 is KGHSH and CDR2 LQKENI. V was cut by 0 bases and J by 7 bases, with 18 bases left in between. This CDR3 has 16 amino acids. Here the CDR3 reads CASSPPNVWGSTGYTF. The DNA of the CDR3 is TGTGCCAGCTCACCACCCAACGTATGGGGGTCTACTGGCTACACCTTC. The whole variable domain, remainder taken from reference TRBV18 and TRBJ1-2, is NAGVMQNPRHLVRRRGQEARLRCSPMKGHSHVYWYRQLPEEGLKFMVYLQKENIIDESGMPKERFSAEFPKEGPSILRIQQVVRGDSAAYFCASSPPNVWGSTGYTFGSGTRLTVV.

The rearrangement joins TRBV5-6 to TRBJ2-7, with D unresolved. CDR3 size: 11 residues. The germline V and J ends were trimmed by 0 bases and 4 bases, with 2 bases remaining between them. The V gene's germline CDR1 is SGHDT and CDR2 YYEEEE. CDR3 nucleotide sequence: TGTGCCAGCAGCTTGGGGTACGAGCAGTACTTC. Translating it yields CASSLGYEQYF.

The chain combines TRBV2 with TRBJ2-3, with 9 bases fitting TRBD2. Losses at the gene ends were 8 bases for V and 4 bases for J; bases not matched to a gene: 7. The CDR3 length is 14 residues. Germline values: CDR1 SNHLY, CDR2 FYNNEI. Here the CDR3 reads CASSIAGVADTQYF. The CDR3, as DNA: TGTGCCAGCTCGATAGCGGGAGTCGCAGATACGCAGTATTTT.

This chain joins TRBV27 and TRBJ1-5; TRBD1 might be the D (6 bases). Germline-derived CDR1 and CDR2 are MNHEY and SMNVEV (reference sequence). The CDR3 runs 13 residues. Trimming took off 11 bases at V and 0 bases at J, with 11 bases between the two ends. The CDR3 region has the DNA TGTGCCTCAGGGGTGTATAGCAATCAGCCCCAGCATTTT. Amino acid sequence: CASGVYSNQPQHF.

This clone was counted between two and nine times. The chain recombines TRBV6-5 with TRBJ2-2, with D uncertain. The V gene lost 0 bases and the J gene lost 4 bases, with 3 bases spanning the gap. The CDR3 length is 13 residues. Germline values: CDR1 MNHEY, CDR2 SVGAGI. In DNA form, the CDR3 reads TGTGCCAGCAGTTACTCGATCACCGGGGAGCTGTTTTTT. Its protein product is CASSYSITGELFF.

The chain carries TRBV6-5 and TRBJ2-1; 14 positions agree with TRBD2. The CDR3 has 15 amino acids. The V gene's germline CDR1 is MNHEY and CDR2 SVGAGI. After removal of 4 bases from V and 10 bases from J, the junction contained 6 bases not matched to a gene. The CDR3 DNA reads as TGTGCCAGCAGTTCCTGGACTAGCGGGAGGCGGGAGCAGTTCTTC. This encodes CASSSWTSGRREQFF.

This clone was detected a few times. The CDR3 nucleotides are TGCGCCAGCAGCTTGGCTAGCGGGAGCGGGGAGCTGTTTTTT. Translated, it gives CASSLASGSGELFF. V usage is TRBV5-1 and J usage is TRBJ2-2; 10 bases are a match to TRBD2. V lost 0 bases, J lost 7 bases, and 0 bases stayed unmatched. The CDR3 consists of 14 residues. The V gene's germline CDR1 is SGHRS and CDR2 YFSETQ.

V usage is TRBV6-1 and J usage is TRBJ2-1, with a tentative D call TRBD2 (5 bases). The CDR3 spans 16 residues. V dropped 0 bases and J dropped 6 bases, with 15 bases sitting between them. The germline CDR1 and CDR2 sequences are MNHNS and SASEGT. CDR3 bases: TGTGCCAGCAGTGAAGCACGGTGGGCCCGGGGCAATGAGCAGTTCTTC. Its translation is CASSEARWARGNEQFF.

On this clone itself: At one of its ends the junction is not consistent with the germline gene, which may arise from a read error. In the same sample, other DNA sequences code for this CDR3. This sequence joins TRBV28 and TRBJ2-7, with D maybe TRBD2 (6 bases). The CDR3 has 15 residues. Per the germline V gene, CDR1 is MDHEN and CDR2 is SYDVKM. The CDR3 nucleotides read TGTGCCAGTAGTTTTAGGAGGGCGAGCTCCTACGAGCAGTACTTC. This sequence encodes CASSFRRASSYEQYF. Full variable domain (outside the CDR3, taken from reference TRBV28 and TRBJ2-7): DVKVTQSSRYLVKRTGEKVFLECVQDMDHENMFWYRQDPGLGLRLIYFSYDVKMKEKGDIPEGYSVSREKKERFSLILESASTNQTSMYLCASSFRRASSYEQYFGPGTRLTVT.

The V gene is TRBV9, the J gene TRBJ2-5; D is possibly TRBD2 (5 bases). Trimming left V 1 base short and J 2 bases short, with 9 bases between. The CDR3 length is 14 residues. The germline V gene encodes CDR1 SGDLS and CDR2 YYNGEE. The DNA of the CDR3 is TGTGCCAGCAGCGTATTAGCGTTGCAAGAGACCCAGTACTTC. Translated: CASSVLALQETQYF.

This chain links TRBV5-4 with TRBJ1-4; D is perhaps TRBD1 (5 bases). CDR1 SGHNT and CDR2 YYREEE come from the germline V gene (reference sequence). The germline V and J ends were trimmed by 2 bases and 6 bases, with 11 bases remaining between them. The CDR3 contains 14 residues. The CDR3 DNA reads as TGTGCCAGCAGCTTCCAGGGCCGCGATGAAAAACTGTTTTTT. Translating gives CASSFQGRDEKLFF. The full variable domain, its missing parts supplied by reference TRBV5-4 and TRBJ1-4, is ETGVTQSPTHLIKTRGQQVTLRCSSQSGHNTVSWYQQALGQGPQFIFQYYREEENGRGNFPPRFSGLQFPNYSSELNVNALELDDSALYLCASSFQGRDEKLFFGSGTQLSVL.

The rearrangement links TRBV15 to TRBJ2-7; D could derive from TRBD1 or TRBD2 (7 bases each). Germline V gene data show CDR1 as LNHNV and CDR2 as YYDKDF (reference sequence). V was shortened by 3 bases and J by 5 bases, with 11 bases between the two germline ends. The CDR3 covers 13 residues. Written as DNA, the CDR3 is TGTGCCACCAGCAGGGGGGGGACAGACGAGCAGTACTTC. Translating it yields CATSRGGTDEQYF.

V gene TRBV5-1 combines with J gene TRBJ2-7; perhaps TRBD2 as D (6 bases). This CDR3 comprises 16 residues. Germline CDR1 SGHRS, CDR2 YFSETQ. Trimming took off 3 bases at V and 3 bases at J, with 19 bases between the two ends. CDR3 loop: CASSSAGRDASYEQYF. In nucleotides, the CDR3 is TGCGCCAGCAGCTCGGCCGGGAGAGACGCGAGCTACGAGCAGTACTTC.

The chain joins TRBV28 to TRBJ2-1; 8 bases are a match to TRBD1. This CDR3 has 13 amino acids. J gave up 9 bases and V 5 bases, and 6 bases lay outside the gene matches. CDR1 is MDHEN and CDR2 is SYDVKM in the germline V gene. CDR3 region: CASSPQGTGEQFF. The CDR3 DNA sequence: TGTGCCAGCAGTCCACAGGGGACAGGTGAGCAGTTCTTC.

This chain connects TRBV7-8 to TRBJ2-1; D perhaps matches TRBD2 (7 bases). Germline CDR1 is SGHVS and CDR2 is FQNEAQ. The CDR3 covers 17 residues. The V end was cut by 7 bases, the J end by 3 bases, with 22 bases between. The CDR3 sequence is CASIDKGGDPYYNEQFF. The CDR3 DNA reads as TGTGCCAGCATCGATAAGGGGGGGGACCCTTACTACAATGAGCAGTTCTTC.

The chain combines TRBV30 with TRBJ2-7, with 12 positions matching TRBD1. The CDR3 extends over 17 amino acids. J was trimmed by 1 base and V by 3 bases; bases with no gene match: 10. Germline CDR1 reads GTSNPN; CDR2 reads SVGIG (reference sequence). CDR3 in amino acids: CAWSSGTGGGGSYEQYF. CDR3 coding DNA: TGTGCCTGGAGCTCCGGGACAGGGGGCGGAGGATCCTACGAGCAGTACTTC.

The V and J genes are TRBV7-9 and TRBJ1-2; D ambiguous. Germline loops: CDR1 SEHNR, CDR2 FQNEAQ (reference sequence). Trimming took 5 bases from V and 7 from J, leaving 20 bases between them. There are 15 residues in the CDR3. CDR3 sequence (DNA): TGTGCCAGCAGCCCCGGTACGATGACGGTCCGTGGCTACACCTTC. It encodes CASSPGTMTVRGYTF.

V usage is TRBV5-1 and J usage is TRBJ2-3, with TRBD1 identical over 7 bases. The V and J ends lost 0 bases and 0 bases, in that order; junction bases with no gene match: 4. Looked up from germline, CDR1 is SGHRS and CDR2 is YFSETQ. The CDR3 extends over 16 amino acids. Here the CDR3 DNA reads TGCGCCAGCAGCTTGGGTTACAGGGGAAGCACAGATACGCAGTATTTT. Its translation: CASSLGYRGSTDTQYF.

The V call is TRBV10-3, the J call TRBJ2-3; D gene uncertain. This CDR3 comprises 15 residues. CDR1 ENHRY and CDR2 SYGVKD come from the germline V gene. V lost 3 bases and J lost 4, with 14 bases in between. The CDR3: CAISDWASTSDTQYF. As DNA, the CDR3 is TGTGCCATCAGTGATTGGGCGAGTACGTCAGATACGCAGTATTTT.

In nucleotides, the CDR3 is TGTGCCAGCAGACGACAGGGGGACTATGGCTACACCTTC. The encoded protein is CASRRQGDYGYTF. The chain joins TRBV28 to TRBJ1-2; 9 bases map to TRBD1. V dropped 6 bases and J dropped 3; count of bases not matched to a gene: 2. CDR3 length: 13 amino acids. CDR1 is MDHEN, CDR2 SYDVKM, per germline.